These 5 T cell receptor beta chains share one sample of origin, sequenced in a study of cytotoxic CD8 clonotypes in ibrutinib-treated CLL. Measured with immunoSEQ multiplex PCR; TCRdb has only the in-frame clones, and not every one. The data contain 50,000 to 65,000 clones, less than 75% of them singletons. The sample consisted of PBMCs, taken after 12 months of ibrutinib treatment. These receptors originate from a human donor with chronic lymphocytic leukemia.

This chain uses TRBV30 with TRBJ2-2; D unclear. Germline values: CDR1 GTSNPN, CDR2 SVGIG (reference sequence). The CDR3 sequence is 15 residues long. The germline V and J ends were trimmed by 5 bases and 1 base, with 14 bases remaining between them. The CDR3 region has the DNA TGTGCCTGGGTGCCTCCCGACTGGAACACCGGGGAGCTGTTTTTT. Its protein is CAWVPPDWNTGELFF.

The CDR3 sequence is CAWTPNRGTNSPLHF. The CDR3, as DNA: TGTGCCTGGACCCCAAACAGAGGGACAAATTCACCCCTCCACTTT. This chain links TRBV30 with TRBJ1-6; possibly TRBD1 for D (6 bases). CDR1 GTSNPN and CDR2 SVGIG come from the germline V gene (reference sequence). V was trimmed by 4 bases and J by 7 bases, leaving 17 bases between them. This CDR3 contains 15 residues.

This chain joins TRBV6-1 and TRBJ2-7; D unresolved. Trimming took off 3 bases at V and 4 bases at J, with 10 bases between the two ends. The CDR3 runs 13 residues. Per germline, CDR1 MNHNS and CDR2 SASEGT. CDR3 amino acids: CASSDRPAYEQYF. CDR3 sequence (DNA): TGTGCCAGCAGTGACAGGCCTGCTTACGAGCAGTACTTC.

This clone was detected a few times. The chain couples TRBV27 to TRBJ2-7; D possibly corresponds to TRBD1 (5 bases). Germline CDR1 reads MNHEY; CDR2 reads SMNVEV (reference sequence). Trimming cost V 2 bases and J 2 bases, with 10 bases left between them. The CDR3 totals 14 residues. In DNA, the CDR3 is TGTGCCAGCAGTTTAAGGGCGACAGCCTACGAGCAGTACTTC. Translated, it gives CASSLRATAYEQYF.

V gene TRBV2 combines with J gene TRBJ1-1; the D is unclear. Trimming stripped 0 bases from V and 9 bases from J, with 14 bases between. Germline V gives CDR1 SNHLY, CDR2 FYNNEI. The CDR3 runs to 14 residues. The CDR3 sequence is CASSEAWTSLQAFF. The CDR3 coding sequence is TGTGCCAGCAGTGAAGCGTGGACTTCGCTCCAAGCTTTCTTT. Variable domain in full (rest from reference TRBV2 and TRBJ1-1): EPEVTQTPSHQVTQMGQEVILRCVPISNHLYFYWYRQILGQKVEFLVSFYNNEISEKSEIFDDQFSVERPDGSNFTLKIRSTKLEDSAMYFCASSEAWTSLQAFFGQGTRLTVV.